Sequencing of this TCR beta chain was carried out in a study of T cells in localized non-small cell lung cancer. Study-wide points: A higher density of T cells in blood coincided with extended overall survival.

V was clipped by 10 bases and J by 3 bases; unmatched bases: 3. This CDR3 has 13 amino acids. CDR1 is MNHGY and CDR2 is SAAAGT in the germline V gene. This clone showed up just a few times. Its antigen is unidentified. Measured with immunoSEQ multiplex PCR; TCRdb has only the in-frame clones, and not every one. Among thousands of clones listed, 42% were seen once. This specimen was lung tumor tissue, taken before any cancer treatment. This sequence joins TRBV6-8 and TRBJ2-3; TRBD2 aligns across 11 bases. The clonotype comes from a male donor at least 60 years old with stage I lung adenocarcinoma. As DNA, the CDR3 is TGTGCCACCAGGACTAGCGGGACAGATACGCAGTATTTT. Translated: CATRTSGTDTQYF.